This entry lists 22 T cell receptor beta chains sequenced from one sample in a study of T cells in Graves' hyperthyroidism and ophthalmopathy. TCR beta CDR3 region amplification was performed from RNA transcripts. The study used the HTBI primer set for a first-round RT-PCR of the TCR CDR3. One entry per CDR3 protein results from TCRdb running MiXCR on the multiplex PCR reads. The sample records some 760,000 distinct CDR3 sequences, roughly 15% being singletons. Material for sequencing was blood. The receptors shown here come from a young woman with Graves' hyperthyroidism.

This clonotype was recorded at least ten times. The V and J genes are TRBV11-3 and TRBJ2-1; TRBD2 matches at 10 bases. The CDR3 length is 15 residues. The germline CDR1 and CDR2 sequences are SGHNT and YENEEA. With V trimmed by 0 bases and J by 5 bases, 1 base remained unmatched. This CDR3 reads CASSLDGLADNEQFF. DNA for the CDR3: TGTGCCAGCAGCTTAGATGGACTAGCGGACAATGAGCAGTTCTTC.

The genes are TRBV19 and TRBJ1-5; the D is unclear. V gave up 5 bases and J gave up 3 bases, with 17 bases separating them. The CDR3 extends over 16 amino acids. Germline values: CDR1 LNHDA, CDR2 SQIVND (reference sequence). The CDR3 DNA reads TGTGCCAGTAGTCTCGCCAGCTGGGAGGTCAATCAGCCCCAGCATTTT. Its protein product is CASSLASWEVNQPQHF. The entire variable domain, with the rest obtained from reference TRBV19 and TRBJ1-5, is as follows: DGGITQSPKYLFRKEGQNVTLSCEQNLNHDAMYWYRQDPGQGLRLIYYSQIVNDFQKGDIAEGYSVSREKKESFPLTVTSAQKNPTAFYLCASSLASWEVNQPQHFGDGTRLSIL.

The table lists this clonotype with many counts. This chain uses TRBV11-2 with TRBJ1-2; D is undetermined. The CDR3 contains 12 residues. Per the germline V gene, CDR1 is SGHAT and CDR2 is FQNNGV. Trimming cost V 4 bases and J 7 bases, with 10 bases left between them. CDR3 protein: CASSSIPGGYTF. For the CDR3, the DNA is TGTGCCAGCAGCTCTATCCCGGGTGGCTACACCTTC.

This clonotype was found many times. The CDR3 DNA sequence: TGTGCCAGCAGCGCTACCCCCCCAGGCGAGCAGTACTTC. Residues: CASSATPPGEQYF. This sequence joins TRBV7-6 and TRBJ2-7; D is uncertain. Germline V lookup: CDR1 SGHVS, CDR2 FNYEAQ. Trimming pared 5 bases from V and 6 bases from J, leaving 14 bases between. The CDR3 consists of 13 residues.

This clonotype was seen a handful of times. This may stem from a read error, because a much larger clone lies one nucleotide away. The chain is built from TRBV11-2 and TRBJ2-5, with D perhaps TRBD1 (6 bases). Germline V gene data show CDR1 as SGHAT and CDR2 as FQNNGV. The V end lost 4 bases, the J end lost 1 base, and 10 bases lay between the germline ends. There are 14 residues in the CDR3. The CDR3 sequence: CASSSWTVQETQYF. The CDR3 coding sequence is TGTGCCAGCAGCTCGTGGACAGTCCAAGAGACCCAGTACTTC. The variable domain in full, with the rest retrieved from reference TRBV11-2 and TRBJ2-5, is EAGVAQSPRYKIIEKRQSVAFWCNPISGHATLYWYQQILGQGPKLLIQFQNNGVVDDSQLPKDRFSAERLKGVDSTLKIQPAKLEDSAVYLCASSSWTVQETQYFGPGTRLLVL.

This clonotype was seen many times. The CDR3 is CASRVLAGLTYEQYF. CDR3 DNA: TGTGCCAGCAGGGTTCTAGCGGGACTAACCTACGAGCAGTACTTC. V gene TRBV28 combines with J gene TRBJ2-7; 9 nucleotides line up with TRBD2. The V gene's germline CDR1 is MDHEN and CDR2 SYDVKM. The ends lost 6 bases at V and 2 bases at J; junction bases unmatched: 8. This CDR3 spans 15 amino acids.

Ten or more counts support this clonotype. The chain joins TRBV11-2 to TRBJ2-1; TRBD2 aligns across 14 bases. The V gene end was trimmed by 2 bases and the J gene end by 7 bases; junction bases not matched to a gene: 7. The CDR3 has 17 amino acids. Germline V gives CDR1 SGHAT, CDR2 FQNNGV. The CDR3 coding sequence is TGTGCCAGCAGCTTAAGACTAGCGGGAGGGCTTTGGAATGAGCAGTTCTTC. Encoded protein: CASSLRLAGGLWNEQFF.

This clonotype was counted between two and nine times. The CDR3 region has the DNA TGTGCCAGCAGCCAACGAAGGAATTCGAACACTGAAGCTTTCTTT. Its translation is CASSQRRNSNTEAFF. The rearrangement links TRBV7-9 to TRBJ1-1; D is unresolved. Trimming shortened V by 5 bases and J by 1 base, and 14 bases separated the two germline ends. The germline CDR1 and CDR2 sequences are SEHNR and FQNEAQ (reference sequence). The CDR3 covers 15 residues.

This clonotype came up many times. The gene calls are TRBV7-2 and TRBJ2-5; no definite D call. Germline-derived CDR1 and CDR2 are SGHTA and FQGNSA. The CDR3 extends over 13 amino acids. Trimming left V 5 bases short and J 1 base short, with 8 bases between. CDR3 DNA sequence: TGTGCCAGCAGCGGAAGGGCCCAAGAGACCCAGTACTTC. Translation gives CASSGRAQETQYF.

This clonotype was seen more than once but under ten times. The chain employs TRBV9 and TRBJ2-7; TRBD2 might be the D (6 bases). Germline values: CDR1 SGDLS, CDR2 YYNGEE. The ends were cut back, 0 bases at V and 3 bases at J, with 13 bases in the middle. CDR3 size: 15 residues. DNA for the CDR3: TGTGCCAGCAGCGTAGCTTCCGGGAGACTCTACGAGCAGTACTTC. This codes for CASSVASGRLYEQYF.

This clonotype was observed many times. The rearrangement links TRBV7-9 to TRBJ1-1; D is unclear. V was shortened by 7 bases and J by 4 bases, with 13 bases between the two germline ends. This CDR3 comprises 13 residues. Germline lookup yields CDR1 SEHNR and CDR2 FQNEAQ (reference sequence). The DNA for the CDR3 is TGTGCCAGCACCTTGGTCCAGCTCACTGAAGCTTTCTTT. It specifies CASTLVQLTEAFF.

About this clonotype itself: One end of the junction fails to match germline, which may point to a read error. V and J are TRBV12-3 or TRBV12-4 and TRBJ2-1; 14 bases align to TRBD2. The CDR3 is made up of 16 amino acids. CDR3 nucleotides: TGTGCCAGCAGTCATGGGACTAGCGGGAGACTAAATGAGCGGTTCTTC. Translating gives CASSHGTSGRLNERFF.

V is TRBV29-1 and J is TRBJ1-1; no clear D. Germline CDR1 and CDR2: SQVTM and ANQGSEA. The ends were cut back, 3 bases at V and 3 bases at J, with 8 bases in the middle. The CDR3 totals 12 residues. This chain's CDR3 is CSVDKLDTEAFF. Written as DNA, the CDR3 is TGCAGCGTTGATAAACTCGACACTGAAGCTTTCTTT.

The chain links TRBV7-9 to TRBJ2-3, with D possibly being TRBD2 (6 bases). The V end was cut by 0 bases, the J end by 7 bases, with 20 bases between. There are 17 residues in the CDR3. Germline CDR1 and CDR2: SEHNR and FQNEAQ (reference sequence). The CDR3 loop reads CASSLAAGGFGGNTQYF. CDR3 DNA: TGTGCCAGCAGCTTAGCCGCTGGCGGATTTGGAGGGAATACGCAGTATTTT. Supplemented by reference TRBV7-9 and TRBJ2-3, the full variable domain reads DTGVSQNPRHKITKRGQNVTFRCDPISEHNRLYWYRQTLGQGPEFLTYFQNEAQLEKSRLLSDRFSAERPKGSFSTLEIQRTEQGDSAMYLCASSLAAGGFGGNTQYFGPGTRLTVL.

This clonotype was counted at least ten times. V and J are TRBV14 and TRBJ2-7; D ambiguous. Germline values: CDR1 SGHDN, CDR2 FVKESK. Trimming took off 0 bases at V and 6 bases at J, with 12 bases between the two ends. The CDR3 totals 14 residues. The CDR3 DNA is TGTGCCAGCAGCCAAGACCGATCGGTAGGCGAGCAGTACTTC. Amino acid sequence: CASSQDRSVGEQYF.

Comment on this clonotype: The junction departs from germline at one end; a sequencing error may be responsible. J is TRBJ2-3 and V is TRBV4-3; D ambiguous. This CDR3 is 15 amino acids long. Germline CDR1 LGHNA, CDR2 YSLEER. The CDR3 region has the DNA TGCGCCAGCAGTCAAGAGGCACCGTTCACAGATACGCAGTATTTT. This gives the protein CASSQEAPFTDTQYF.

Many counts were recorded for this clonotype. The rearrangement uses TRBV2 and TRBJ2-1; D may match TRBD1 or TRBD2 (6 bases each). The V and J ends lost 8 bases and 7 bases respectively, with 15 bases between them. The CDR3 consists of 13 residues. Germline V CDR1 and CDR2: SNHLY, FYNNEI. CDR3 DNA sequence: TGTGCCAGCGAGGGGGAGGAGGGGAATGAGCAGTTCTTC. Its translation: CASEGEEGNEQFF.

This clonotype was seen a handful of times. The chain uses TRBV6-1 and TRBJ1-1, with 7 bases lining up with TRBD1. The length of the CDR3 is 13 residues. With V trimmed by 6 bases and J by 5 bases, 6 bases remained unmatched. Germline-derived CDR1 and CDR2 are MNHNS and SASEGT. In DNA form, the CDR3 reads TGTGCCAGCAGGATTACAGGGGATACTGAAGCTTTCTTT. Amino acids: CASRITGDTEAFF.

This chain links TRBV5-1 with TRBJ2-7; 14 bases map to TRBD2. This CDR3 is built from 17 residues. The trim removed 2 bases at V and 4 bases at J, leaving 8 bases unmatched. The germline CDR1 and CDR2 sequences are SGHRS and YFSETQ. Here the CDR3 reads CASSLSGTSGRGYEQYF. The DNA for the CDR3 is TGCGCCAGCAGCTTATCCGGGACTAGCGGGAGAGGGTACGAGCAGTACTTC.

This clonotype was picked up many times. The CDR3 DNA is TGTGCCAGCAGGCCGGGGACAGCCAATGAGCAGTTCTTC. Residues: CASRPGTANEQFF. The chain carries TRBV7-9 and TRBJ2-1, with 7 bases that match TRBD1. CDR3 length equals 13 residues. The germline CDR1 and CDR2 sequences are SEHNR and FQNEAQ (reference sequence). V shed 6 bases and J 6 bases; nucleotides not matched to a gene: 5.

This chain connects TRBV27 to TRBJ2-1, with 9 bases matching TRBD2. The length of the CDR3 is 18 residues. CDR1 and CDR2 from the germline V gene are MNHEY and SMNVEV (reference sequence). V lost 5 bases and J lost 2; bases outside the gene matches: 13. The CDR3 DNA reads TGTGCCAGCAGTCTTTCTCCGACTAGCGGATTGACCTACAATGAGCAGTTCTTC. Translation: CASSLSPTSGLTYNEQFF.

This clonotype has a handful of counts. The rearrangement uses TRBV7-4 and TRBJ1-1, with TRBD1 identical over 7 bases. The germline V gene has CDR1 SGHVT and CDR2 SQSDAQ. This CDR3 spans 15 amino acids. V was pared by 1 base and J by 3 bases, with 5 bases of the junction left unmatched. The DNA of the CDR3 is TGTGCCAGCAGCTTAGGGCAGGGGGAGGACACTGAAGCTTTCTTT. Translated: CASSLGQGEDTEAFF.